This note documents a single T cell receptor (beta chain) sequence. Methods used by the authors: Scientists estimated how many nucleated cells there were by amplifying reference gene primers. Some clones are missing from TCRdb's copy, which holds only in-frame ones; the method was immunoSEQ multiplex PCR. Clone size and the V and J calls come from that table; the DNA yielded D and trimming. The sample includes 200,000 to 250,000 clones, roughly 85% of them seen just once. The CDR3 is 16 amino acids. Trimming shortened V by 4 bases and J by 5 bases, and 21 bases separated the two germline ends. Germline V gives CDR1 SGHRS, CDR2 YFSETQ. The sample belongs to a study of blood T cell repertoires in COVID-19. Study as a whole: Samples representing acute and convalescent COVID-19 were sourced from the United States, Italy and Spain. Sources were T cells, B-cell-depleted T cells, or PBMCs; the material itself was cDNA or gDNA.

The rearrangement joins TRBV5-1 to TRBJ1-1, with D unclear. Sequenced sample: peripheral blood. The clonotype originates from a man aged 35-49 years with acute or convalescent COVID-19. CDR3 amino acids: CASSDSLGRRGTEAFF. The CDR3 DNA reads as TGCGCCAGCAGCGACTCGCTGGGTAGGAGAGGAACTGAAGCTTTCTTT.